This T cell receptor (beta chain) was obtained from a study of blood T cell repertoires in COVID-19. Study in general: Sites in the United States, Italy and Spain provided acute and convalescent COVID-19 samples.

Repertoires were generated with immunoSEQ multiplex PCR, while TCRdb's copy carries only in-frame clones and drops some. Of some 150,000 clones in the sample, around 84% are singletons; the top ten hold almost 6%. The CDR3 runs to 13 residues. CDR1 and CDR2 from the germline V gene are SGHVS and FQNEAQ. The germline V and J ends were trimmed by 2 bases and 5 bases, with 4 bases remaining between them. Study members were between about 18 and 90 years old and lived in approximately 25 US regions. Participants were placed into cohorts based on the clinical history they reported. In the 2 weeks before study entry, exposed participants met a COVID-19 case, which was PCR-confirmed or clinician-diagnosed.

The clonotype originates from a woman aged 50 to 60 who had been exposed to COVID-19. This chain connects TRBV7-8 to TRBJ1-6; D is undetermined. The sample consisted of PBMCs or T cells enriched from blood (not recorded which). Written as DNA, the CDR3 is TGTGCCAGCAGCTTATCAGATAATTCACCCCTCCACTTT. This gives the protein CASSLSDNSPLHF.